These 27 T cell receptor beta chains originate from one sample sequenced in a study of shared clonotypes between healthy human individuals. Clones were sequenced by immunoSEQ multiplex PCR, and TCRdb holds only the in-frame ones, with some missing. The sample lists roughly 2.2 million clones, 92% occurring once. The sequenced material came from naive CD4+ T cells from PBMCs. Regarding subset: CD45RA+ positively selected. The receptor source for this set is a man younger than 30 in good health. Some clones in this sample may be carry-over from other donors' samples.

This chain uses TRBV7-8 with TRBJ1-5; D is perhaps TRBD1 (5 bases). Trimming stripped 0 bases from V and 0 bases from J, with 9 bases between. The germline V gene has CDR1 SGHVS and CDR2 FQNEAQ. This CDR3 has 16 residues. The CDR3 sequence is CASSLAGPTSNQPQHF. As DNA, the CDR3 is TGTGCCAGCAGCTTAGCGGGACCCACTAGCAATCAGCCCCAGCATTTT.

CDR3 region: CASSNRQSPYEQYF. For the CDR3, the DNA is TGTGCCAGCAGCAACCGACAGTCCCCCTACGAGCAGTACTTC. This rearrangement joins TRBV7-6 to TRBJ2-7, with D possibly TRBD1 on 5 matching bases. The germline V and J ends were trimmed by 5 bases and 2 bases, with 13 bases remaining between them. CDR3 length: 14 amino acids. Germline-derived CDR1 and CDR2 are SGHVS and FNYEAQ.

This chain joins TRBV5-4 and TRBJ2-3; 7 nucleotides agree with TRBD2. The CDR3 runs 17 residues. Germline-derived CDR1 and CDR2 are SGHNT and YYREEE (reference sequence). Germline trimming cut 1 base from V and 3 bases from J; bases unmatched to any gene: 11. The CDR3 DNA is TGTGCCAGCAGCTTGCCGCCTGGAGCGGGACCGACAGATACGCAGTATTTT. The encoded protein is CASSLPPGAGPTDTQYF.

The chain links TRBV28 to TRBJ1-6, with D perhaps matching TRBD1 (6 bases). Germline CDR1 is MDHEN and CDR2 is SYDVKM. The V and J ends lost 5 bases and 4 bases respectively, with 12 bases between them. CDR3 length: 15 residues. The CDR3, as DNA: TGTGCCAGCAGTCCGGACAGCCATTATAATTCACCCCTCCACTTT. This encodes CASSPDSHYNSPLHF.

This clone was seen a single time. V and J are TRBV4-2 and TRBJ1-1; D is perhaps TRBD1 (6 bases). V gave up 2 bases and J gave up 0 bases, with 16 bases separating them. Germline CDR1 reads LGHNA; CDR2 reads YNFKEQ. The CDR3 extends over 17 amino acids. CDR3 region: CASSQPTGSALNTEAFF. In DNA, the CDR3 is TGTGCCAGCAGCCAACCGACAGGCTCTGCTCTGAACACTGAAGCTTTCTTT.

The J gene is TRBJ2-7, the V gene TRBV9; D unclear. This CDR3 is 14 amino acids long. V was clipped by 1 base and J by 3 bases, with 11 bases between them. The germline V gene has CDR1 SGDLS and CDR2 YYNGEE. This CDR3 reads CASSVLPVSYEQYF. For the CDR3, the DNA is TGTGCCAGCAGCGTATTGCCCGTAAGCTACGAGCAGTACTTC.

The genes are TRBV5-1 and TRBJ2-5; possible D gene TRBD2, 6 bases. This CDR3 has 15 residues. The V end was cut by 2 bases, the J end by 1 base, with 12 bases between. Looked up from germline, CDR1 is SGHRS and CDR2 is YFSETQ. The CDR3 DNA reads TGCGCCAGCAGCTTAACTAGCCCGGTCCAAGAGACCCAGTACTTC. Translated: CASSLTSPVQETQYF. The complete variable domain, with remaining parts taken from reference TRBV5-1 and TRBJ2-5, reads KAGVTQTPRYLIKTRGQQVTLSCSPISGHRSVSWYQQTPGQGLQFLFEYFSETQRNKGNFPGRFSGRQFSNSRSEMNVSTLELGDSALYLCASSLTSPVQETQYFGPGTRLLVL.

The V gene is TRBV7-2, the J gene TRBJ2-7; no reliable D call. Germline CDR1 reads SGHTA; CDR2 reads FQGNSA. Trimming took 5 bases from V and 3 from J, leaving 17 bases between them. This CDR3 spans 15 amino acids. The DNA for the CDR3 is TGTGCCAGCAGCCTTAGGGCGTGGACCGACTACGAGCAGTACTTC. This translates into CASSLRAWTDYEQYF.

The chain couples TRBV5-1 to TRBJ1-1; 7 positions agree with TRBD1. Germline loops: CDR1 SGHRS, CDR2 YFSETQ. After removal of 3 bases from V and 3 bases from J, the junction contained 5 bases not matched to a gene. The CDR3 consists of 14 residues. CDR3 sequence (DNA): TGCGCCAGCAGCTCGGGACAGAGCTACACTGAAGCTTTCTTT. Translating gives CASSSGQSYTEAFF.

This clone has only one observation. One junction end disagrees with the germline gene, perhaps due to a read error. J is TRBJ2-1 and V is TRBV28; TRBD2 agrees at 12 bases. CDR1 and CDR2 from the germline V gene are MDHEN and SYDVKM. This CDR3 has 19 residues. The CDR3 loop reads CASSTVKGGSGLAGRTRIF. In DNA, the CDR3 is TGTGCCAGCAGCACCGTAAAGGGTGGGAGTGGACTAGCGGGGCGAACCCGAATCTTC.

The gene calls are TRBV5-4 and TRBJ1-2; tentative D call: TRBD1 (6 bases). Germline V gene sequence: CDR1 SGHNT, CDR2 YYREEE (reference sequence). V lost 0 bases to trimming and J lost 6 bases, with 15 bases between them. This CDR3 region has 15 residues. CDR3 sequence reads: CASSLGPGQSNGYTF. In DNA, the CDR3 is TGTGCCAGCAGCTTGGGACCAGGACAGTCTAATGGCTACACCTTC.

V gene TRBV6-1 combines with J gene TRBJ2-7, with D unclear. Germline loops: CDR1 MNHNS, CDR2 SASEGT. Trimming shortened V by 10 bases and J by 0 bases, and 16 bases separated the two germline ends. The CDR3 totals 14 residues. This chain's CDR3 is CATASGSSSYEQYF. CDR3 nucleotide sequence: TGTGCCACTGCGTCCGGCTCAAGCTCCTACGAGCAGTACTTC.

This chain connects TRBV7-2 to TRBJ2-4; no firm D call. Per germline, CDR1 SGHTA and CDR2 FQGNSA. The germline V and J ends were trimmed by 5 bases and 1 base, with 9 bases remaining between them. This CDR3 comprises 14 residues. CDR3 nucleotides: TGTGCCAGCAGCCCCCGGGCCGCCAAAAACATTCAGTACTTC. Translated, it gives CASSPRAAKNIQYF.

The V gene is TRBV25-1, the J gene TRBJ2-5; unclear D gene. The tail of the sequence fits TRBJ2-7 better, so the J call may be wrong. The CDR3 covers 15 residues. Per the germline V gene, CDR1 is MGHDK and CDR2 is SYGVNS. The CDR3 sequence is CASSDSRANSYEQYF. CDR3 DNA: TGTGCCAGCAGTGATTCCAGAGCCAACTCCTACGAGCAGTACTTC.

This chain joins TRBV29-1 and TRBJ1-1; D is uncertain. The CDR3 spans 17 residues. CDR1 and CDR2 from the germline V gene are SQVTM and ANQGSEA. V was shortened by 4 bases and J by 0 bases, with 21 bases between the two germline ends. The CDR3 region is CSVGYARSEFMNTEAFF. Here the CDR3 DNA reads TGCAGCGTTGGGTATGCCAGAAGTGAGTTCATGAACACTGAAGCTTTCTTT. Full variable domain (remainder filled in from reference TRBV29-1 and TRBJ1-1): SAVISQKPSRDICQRGTSLTIQCQVDSQVTMMFWYRQQPGQSLTLIATANQGSEATYESGFVIDKFPISRPNLTFSTLTVSNMSPEDSSIYLCSVGYARSEFMNTEAFFGQGTRLTVV.

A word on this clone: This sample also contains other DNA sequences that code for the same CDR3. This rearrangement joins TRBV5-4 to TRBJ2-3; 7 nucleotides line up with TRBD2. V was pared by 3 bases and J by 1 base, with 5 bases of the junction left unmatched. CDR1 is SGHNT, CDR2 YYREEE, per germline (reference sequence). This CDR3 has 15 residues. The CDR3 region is CASSSSSGRTDTQYF. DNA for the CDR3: TGTGCCAGCAGCTCGTCTAGCGGTCGCACAGATACGCAGTATTTT.

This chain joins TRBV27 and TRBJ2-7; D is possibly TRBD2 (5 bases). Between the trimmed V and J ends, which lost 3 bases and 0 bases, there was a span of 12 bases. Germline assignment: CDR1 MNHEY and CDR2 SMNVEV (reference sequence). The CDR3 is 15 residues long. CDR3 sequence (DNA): TGTGCCAGCAGTTTTGGGGAGACCGACTCCTACGAGCAGTACTTC. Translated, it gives CASSFGETDSYEQYF.

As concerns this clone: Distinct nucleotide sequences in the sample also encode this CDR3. CDR3 in amino acids: CASSLEAVYNEQFF. CDR3 DNA: TGTGCCAGCAGCTTAGAGGCGGTCTACAATGAGCAGTTCTTC. The chain is built from TRBV7-8 and TRBJ2-1; D unclear. CDR1 is SGHVS and CDR2 is FQNEAQ in the germline V gene. The germline V and J ends were trimmed by 1 base and 3 bases, with 7 bases remaining between them. The CDR3 is made up of 14 amino acids.

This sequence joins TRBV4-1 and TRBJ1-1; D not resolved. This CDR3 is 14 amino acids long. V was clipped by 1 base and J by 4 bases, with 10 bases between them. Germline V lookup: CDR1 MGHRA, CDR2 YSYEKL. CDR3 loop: CASSQVVGVTEAFF. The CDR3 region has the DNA TGCGCCAGCAGCCAAGTAGTTGGCGTCACTGAAGCTTTCTTT.

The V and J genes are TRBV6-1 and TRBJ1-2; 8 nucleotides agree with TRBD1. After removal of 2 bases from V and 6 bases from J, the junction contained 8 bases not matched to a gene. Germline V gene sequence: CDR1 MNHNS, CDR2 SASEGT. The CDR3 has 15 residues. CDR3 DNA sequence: TGTGCCAGCAGTGAACTCAGGGGGCGCTCCCATGGCTACACCTTC. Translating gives CASSELRGRSHGYTF.

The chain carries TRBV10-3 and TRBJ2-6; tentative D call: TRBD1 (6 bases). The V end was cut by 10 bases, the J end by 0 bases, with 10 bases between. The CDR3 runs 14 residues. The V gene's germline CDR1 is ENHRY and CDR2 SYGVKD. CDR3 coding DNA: TGTGCCAGCCACAGGGACTCTGGGGCCAACGTCCTGACTTTC. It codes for CASHRDSGANVLTF.

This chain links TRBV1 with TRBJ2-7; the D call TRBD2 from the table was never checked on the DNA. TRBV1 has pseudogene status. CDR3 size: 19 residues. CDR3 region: CTSSQDGLAGGPHLGEQYF. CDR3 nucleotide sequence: TGCACCAGCAGCCAAGATGGGCTAGCGGGAGGGCCCCACTTGGGCGAGCAGTACTTC.

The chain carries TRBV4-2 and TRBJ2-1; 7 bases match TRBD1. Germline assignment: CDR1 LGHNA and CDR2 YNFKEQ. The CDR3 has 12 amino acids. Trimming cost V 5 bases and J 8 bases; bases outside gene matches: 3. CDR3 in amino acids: CASSDRVDEQFF. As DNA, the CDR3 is TGTGCCAGCAGCGACAGGGTGGATGAGCAGTTCTTC.

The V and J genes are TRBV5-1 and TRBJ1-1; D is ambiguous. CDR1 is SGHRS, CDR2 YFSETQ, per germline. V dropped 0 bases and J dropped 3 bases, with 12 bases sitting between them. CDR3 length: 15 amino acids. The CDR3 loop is CASSLVGDVDTEAFF. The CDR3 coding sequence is TGCGCCAGCAGCTTGGTCGGGGATGTGGACACTGAAGCTTTCTTT.

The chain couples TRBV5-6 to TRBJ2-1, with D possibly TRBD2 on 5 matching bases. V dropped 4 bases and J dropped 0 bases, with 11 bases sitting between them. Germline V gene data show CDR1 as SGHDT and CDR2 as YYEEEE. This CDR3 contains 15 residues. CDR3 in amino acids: CASSGTRVSYNEQFF. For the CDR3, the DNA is TGTGCCAGCAGCGGCACTAGAGTCTCCTACAATGAGCAGTTCTTC.

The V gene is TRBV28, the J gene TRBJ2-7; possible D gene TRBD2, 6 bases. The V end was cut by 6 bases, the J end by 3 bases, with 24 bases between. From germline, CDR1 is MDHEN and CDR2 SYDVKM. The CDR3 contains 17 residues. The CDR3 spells CASRNSRVLATRYEQYF. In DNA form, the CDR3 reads TGTGCCAGCAGGAACTCCCGGGTGCTAGCGACCCGCTACGAGCAGTACTTC.

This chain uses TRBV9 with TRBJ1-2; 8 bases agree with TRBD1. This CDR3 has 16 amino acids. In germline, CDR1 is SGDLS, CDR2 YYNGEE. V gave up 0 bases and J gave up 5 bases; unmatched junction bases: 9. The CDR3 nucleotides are TGTGCCAGCAGCGTAGACTCAGTAACAGGGGGATATGGCTACACCTTC. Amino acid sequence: CASSVDSVTGGYGYTF.